This T cell receptor (beta chain) was retrieved from a study of read filtering for tumor transcriptome and immune sequencing. For the study at large: Per sample, TCR-region reads ranged about 4.05 to 11 million by IR-seq, roughly 75 to 1273 by RNA-seq.

The library was built from about 0.4 ug RNA with molecular barcoded adaptors for alpha/delta and beta/gamma chains. TCRdb passed the reads through MiXCR, listing each CDR3 protein once. Of around 40,000 distinct CDR3 sequences listed, about an eighth are singletons. The sample holds many counts of this clonotype. Sequencing was carried out using a population of CD138-negative cells sorted from bone marrow. This clonotype was obtained from a donor at least 40 years old with multiple myeloma.

CDR3 sequence (DNA): TGTGCCAGCAGCTCGGGGGTCGAAGAAAAACTGTTTTTT. It codes for CASSSGVEEKLFF. The chain joins TRBV5-5 to TRBJ1-4; tentatively, D is TRBD1 (5 bases). Trimming took 3 bases from V and 8 from J, leaving 11 bases between them. Germline V gives CDR1 SGHKS, CDR2 YYEKEE (reference sequence). CDR3 length: 13 residues.